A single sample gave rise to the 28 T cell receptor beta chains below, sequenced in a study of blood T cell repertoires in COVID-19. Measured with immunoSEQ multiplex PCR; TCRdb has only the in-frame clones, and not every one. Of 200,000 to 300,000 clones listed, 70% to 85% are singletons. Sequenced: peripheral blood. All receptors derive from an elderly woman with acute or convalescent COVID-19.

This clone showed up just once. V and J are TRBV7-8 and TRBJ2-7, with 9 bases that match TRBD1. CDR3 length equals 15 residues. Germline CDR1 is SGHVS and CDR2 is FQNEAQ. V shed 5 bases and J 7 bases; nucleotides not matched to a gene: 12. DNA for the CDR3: TGTGCCAGCAGCCCAGGACAGGGGACTCGAAAGGAGCAGTACTTC. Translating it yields CASSPGQGTRKEQYF.

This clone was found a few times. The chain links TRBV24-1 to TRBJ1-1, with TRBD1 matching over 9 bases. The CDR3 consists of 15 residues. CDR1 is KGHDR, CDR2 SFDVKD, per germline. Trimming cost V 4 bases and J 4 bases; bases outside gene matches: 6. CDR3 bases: TGTGCCACCAGTGAGGGACAGGGAGGAGGCACTGAAGCTTTCTTT. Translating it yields CATSEGQGGGTEAFF.

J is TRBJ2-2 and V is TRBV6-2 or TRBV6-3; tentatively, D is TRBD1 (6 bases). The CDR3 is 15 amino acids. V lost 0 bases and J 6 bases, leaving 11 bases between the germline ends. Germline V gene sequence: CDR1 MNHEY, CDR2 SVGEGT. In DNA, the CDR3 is TGTGCCAGCAGTTACTCGACCAGGGGTGCCGGGGAGCTGTTTTTT. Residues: CASSYSTRGAGELFF.

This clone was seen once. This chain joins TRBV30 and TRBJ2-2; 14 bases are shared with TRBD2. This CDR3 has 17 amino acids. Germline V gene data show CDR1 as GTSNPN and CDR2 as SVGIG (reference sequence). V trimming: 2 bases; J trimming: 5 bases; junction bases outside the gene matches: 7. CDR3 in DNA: TGTGCCTGGAGTATGACTAGCGGGAGGGCCCGAACCGGGGAGCTGTTTTTT. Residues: CAWSMTSGRARTGELFF.

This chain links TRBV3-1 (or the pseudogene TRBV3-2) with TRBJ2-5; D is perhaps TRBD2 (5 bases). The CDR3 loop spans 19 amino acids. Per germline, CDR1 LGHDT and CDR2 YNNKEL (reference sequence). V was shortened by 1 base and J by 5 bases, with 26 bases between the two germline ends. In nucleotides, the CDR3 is TGTGCCAGCAGCCAAGGGGAACCATCCAGGACTCCTACTGATGAGACCCAGTACTTC. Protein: CASSQGEPSRTPTDETQYF.

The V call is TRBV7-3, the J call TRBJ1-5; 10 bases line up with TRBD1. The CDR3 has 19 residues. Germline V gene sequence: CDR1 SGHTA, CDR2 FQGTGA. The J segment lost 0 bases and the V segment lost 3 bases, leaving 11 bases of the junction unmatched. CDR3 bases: TGTGCCAGCAGCTTCGGGACAGGGGTTGAGGAGTATAGCAATCAGCCCCAGCATTTT. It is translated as CASSFGTGVEEYSNQPQHF.

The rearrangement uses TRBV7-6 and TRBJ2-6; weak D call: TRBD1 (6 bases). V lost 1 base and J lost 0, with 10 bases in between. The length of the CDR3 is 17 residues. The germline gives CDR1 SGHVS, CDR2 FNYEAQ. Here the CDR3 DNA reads TGTGCCAGCAGCTTAGGGGTGGGGGCCTCTGGGGCCAACGTCCTGACTTTC. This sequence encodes CASSLGVGASGANVLTF.

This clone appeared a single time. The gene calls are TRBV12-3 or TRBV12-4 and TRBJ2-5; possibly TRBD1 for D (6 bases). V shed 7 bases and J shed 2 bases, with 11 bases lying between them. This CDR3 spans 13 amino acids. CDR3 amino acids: CASTRDTQETQYF. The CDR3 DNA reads TGTGCCAGCACTCGGGACACACAAGAGACCCAGTACTTC.

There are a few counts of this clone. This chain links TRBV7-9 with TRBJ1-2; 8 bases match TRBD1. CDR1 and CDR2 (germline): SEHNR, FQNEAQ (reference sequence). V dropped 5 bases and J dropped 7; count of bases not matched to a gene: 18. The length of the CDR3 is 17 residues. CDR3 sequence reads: CASSPEPGQGYLGGYTF. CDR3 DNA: TGTGCCAGCAGCCCGGAGCCAGGACAGGGTTACCTCGGTGGCTACACCTTC.

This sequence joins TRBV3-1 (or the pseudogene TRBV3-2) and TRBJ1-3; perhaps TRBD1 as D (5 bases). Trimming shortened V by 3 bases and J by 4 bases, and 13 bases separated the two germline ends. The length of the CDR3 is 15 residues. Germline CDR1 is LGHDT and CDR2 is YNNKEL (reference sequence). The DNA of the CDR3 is TGTGCCAGCAGCCAGACAGTCCTCTCCGGAAACACCATATATTTT. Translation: CASSQTVLSGNTIYF.

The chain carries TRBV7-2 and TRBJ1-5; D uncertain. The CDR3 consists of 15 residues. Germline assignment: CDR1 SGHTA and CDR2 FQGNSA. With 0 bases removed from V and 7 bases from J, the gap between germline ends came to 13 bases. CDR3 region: CASSLAEGIGQPQHF. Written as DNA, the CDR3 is TGTGCCAGCAGCTTAGCGGAGGGTATCGGCCAGCCCCAGCATTTT.

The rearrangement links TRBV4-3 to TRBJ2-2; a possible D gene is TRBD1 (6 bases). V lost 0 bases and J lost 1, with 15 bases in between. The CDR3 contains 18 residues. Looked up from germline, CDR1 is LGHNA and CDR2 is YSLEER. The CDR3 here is CASSQDMPRGGNTGELFF. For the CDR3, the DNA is TGCGCCAGCAGCCAAGATATGCCTCGAGGGGGGAACACCGGGGAGCTGTTTTTT.

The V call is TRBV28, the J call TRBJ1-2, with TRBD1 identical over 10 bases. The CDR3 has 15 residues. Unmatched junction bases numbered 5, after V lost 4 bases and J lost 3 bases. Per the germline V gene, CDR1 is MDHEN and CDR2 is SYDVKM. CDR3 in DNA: TGTGCCAGCAGTTCGACAGGGGGCAGGGACTATGGCTACACCTTC. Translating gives CASSSTGGRDYGYTF.

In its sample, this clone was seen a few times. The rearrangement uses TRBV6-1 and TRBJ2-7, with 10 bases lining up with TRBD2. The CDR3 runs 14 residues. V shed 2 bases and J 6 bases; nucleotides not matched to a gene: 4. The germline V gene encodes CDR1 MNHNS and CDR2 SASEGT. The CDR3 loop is CASSERSSGSEQYF. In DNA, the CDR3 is TGTGCCAGCAGTGAAAGGTCTAGCGGGAGCGAGCAGTACTTC.

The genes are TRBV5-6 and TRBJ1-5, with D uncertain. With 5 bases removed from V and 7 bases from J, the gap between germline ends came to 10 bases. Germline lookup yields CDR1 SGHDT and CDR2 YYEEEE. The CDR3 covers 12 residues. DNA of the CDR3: TGTGCCAGCAGTACGGGAGCCCAGCCCCAGCATTTT. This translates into CASSTGAQPQHF.

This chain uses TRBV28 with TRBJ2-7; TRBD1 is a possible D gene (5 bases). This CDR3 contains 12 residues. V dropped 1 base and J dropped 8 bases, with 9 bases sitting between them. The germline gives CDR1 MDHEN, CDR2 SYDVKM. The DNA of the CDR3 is TGTGCCAGCAGTTTATTGCAGGACAAGCAGTACTTC. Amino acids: CASSLLQDKQYF.

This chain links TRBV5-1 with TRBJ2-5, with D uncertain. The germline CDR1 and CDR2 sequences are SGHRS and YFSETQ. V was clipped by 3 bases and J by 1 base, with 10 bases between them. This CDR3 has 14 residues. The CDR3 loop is CASSSPPRQETQYF. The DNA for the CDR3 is TGCGCCAGCAGCTCTCCTCCCCGCCAAGAGACCCAGTACTTC.

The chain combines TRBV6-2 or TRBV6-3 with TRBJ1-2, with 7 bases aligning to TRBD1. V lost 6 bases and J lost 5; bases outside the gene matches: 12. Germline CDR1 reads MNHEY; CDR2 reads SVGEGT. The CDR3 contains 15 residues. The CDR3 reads CASSQTGRGVYGYTF. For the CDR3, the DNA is TGTGCCAGCAGCCAGACAGGGAGAGGGGTTTATGGCTACACCTTC.

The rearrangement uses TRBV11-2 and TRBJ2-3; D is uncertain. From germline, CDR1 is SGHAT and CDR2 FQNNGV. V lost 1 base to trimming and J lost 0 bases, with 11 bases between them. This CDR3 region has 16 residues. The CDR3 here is CASSLGVTYSTDTQYF. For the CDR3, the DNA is TGTGCCAGCAGCTTAGGAGTAACCTACAGCACAGATACGCAGTATTTT.

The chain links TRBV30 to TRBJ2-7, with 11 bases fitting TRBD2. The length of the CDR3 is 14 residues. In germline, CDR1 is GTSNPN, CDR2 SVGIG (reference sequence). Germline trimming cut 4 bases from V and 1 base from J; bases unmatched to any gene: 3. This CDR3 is CAWKGTSGSYEQYF. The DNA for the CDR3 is TGTGCCTGGAAGGGGACTAGCGGATCCTACGAGCAGTACTTC. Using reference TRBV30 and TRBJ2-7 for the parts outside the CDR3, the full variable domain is SQTIHQWPATLVQPVGSPLSLECTVEGTSNPNLYWYRQAAGRGLQLLFYSVGIGQISSEVPQNLSASRPQDRQFILSSKKLLLSDSGFYLCAWKGTSGSYEQYFGPGTRLTVT.

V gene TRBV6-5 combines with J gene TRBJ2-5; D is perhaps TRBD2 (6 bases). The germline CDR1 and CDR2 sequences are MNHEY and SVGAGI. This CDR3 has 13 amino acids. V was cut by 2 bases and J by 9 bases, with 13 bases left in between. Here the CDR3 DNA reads TGTGCCAGCAGTTACGGGGGGAGCAGGGCCCAGTACTTC. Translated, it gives CASSYGGSRAQYF.

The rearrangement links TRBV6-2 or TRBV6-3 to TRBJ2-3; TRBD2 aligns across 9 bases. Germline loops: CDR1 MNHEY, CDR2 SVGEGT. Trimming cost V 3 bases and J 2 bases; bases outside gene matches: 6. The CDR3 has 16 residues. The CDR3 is CASSYSGGLSTDTQYF. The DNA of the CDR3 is TGTGCCAGCAGTTATAGCGGGGGCCTGTCCACAGATACGCAGTATTTT.

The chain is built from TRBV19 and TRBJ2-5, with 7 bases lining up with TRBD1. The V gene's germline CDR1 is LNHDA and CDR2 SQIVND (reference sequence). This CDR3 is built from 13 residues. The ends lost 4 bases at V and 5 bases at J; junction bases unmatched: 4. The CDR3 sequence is CASSKGTEETQYF. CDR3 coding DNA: TGTGCCAGTAGTAAGGGGACAGAGGAGACCCAGTACTTC.

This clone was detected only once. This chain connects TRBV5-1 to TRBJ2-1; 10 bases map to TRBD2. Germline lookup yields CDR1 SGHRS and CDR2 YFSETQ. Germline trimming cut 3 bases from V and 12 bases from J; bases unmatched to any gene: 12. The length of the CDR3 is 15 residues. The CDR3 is CASSSGTSANRGQFF. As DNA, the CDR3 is TGCGCCAGCAGCTCCGGGACTAGCGCGAACAGGGGGCAGTTCTTC.

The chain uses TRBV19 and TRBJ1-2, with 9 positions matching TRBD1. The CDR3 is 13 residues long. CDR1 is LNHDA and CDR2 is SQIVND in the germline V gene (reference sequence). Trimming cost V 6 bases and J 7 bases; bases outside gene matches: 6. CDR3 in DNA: TGTGCCAGTAGACAGGGACAGGGTGGTGGCTACACCTTC. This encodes CASRQGQGGGYTF.

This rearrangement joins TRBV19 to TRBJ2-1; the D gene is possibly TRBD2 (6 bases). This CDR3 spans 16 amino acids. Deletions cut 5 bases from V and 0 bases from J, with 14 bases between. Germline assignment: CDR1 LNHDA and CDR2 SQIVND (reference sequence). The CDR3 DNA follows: TGTGCCAGTAGTTCCAATGCGGGAAGCTCCTACAATGAGCAGTTCTTC. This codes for CASSSNAGSSYNEQFF.

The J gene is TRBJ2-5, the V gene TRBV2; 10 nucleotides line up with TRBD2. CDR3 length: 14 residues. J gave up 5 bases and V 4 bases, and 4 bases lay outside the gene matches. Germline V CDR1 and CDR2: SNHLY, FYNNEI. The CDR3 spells CASSVAGGLETQYF. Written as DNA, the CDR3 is TGTGCCAGCAGTGTAGCGGGAGGCCTCGAGACCCAGTACTTC.

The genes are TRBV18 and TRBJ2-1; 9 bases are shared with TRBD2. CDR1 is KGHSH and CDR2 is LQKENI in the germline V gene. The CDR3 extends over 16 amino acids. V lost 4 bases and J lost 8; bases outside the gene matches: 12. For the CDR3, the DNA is TGTGCCAGCTCACAAGTTGGCGGGAGGGCTACGTATGAGCAGTTCTTC. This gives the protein CASSQVGGRATYEQFF.